This TCR beta chain is from a study of blood T cell repertoires in COVID-19. Background on the study: T cells, B-cell-depleted T cells, or PBMCs supplied cDNA or gDNA.

Per the study methods: Nucleated cell number was recorded as an estimate derived from reference gene primer amplification. The protocol was immunoSEQ multiplex PCR, while the TCRdb copy is restricted to in-frame clones and leaves out a portion. That table furnishes V, J and clone size, whereas the DNA furnished D and trimming. The sample carries approximately 250,000 clones, approximately 90% recorded once. The CDR3 extends over 17 amino acids. With 4 bases clipped from V and 0 bases from J, the junction kept 13 bases outside the gene matches. CDR1 and CDR2 (germline): SQVTM, ANQGSEA. The sequence came from a woman aged 25 to 45 with acute COVID-19. The chain combines TRBV29-1 with TRBJ2-5, with 8 bases fitting TRBD2. Sequenced material: PBMCs or T cells enriched from blood (not recorded which). The CDR3 protein is CSVAFLRTSSNQETQYF. CDR3 DNA: TGCAGCGTTGCGTTCCTGCGGACTAGCTCTAACCAAGAGACCCAGTACTTC. Full variable domain (missing parts from reference TRBV29-1 and TRBJ2-5): SAVISQKPSRDICQRGTSLTIQCQVDSQVTMMFWYRQQPGQSLTLIATANQGSEATYESGFVIDKFPISRPNLTFSTLTVSNMSPEDSSIYLCSVAFLRTSSNQETQYFGPGTRLLVL.